This TCR beta chain was profiled in a study of blood T cell repertoires in COVID-19 (dated by TCRdb to 2020 to 2022). In terms of the full investigation: Samples from collaborators originated in the United States, Italy and Spain and spanned both the acute and convalescent phases of COVID-19. The prospective study material was composed of cDNA or gDNA derived from T cells, B-cell-depleted T cells, or PBMCs. The dataset comprised deeply sampled blood TCRbeta repertoires from subjects exposed to, actively infected with, or recovered from COVID-19. The repertoires were released in a freely available public database meant as a resource for research on the immune response to SARS-CoV-2. The samples were drawn from the first 160 participants of the ongoing ImmuneRACE study and from over 950 subjects provided by 6 global collaborators. The sample metadata nearly always contained a de-identified subject ID, COVID-19 status, age in years and sex. Where available, HLA class I and class II types were obtained from metadata supplied by the sample provider rather than from assay-based typing. Beyond this particular receptor, the publication reports: The amount of clinical and demographic metadata varied by source and participant and was provided uncurated.

In the germline V gene, CDR1 corresponds to MDHEN and CDR2 to SYDVKM. Trimming takes 6 bases from V and 5 bases from J, and the germline ends sit 13 bases apart. Spanning cysteine to phenylalanine, the CDR3 consists of 13 amino acids. This entry keeps only the CDR3 DNA: 39 bases, framed from base 1. One collaborating source in Seattle enrolled patients during active infection and followed them longitudinally through the course of disease. Each collaborating institution followed its own protocols to collect whole blood in K2EDTA tubes. For TCRbeta analysis, collaborators shipped samples in one of three forms: frozen whole blood, isolated PBMCs, or DNA extracted from either of those sample types. TCRbeta CDR3 regions were amplified from genomic DNA using the immunoSEQ Assay, a bias-controlled multiplex PCR. Per the authors' processing: The number of nucleated cells in each sample was estimated by amplification of reference gene primers within the assay. To quantify the absolute abundance of each unique TCRbeta CDR3 rearrangement, sequence reads were collapsed and filtered. Productive Simpson clonality was computed per sample as the square root of Simpson's diversity index over productive rearrangements. The table was pulled from immuneACCESS by TCRdb, which kept in-frame rearrangements only. Such tables lose some clones; where checked, under half of the loss comes from unresolved V genes, and the rest has no known cause. Clonal size and the V and J genes are those of that table, whereas D and trimming came from the DNA. This sample comprises roughly 260,000 clones, more than 70% of them detected only once. The ten largest clones represent about 11% of the sample.

Note on this clone: The clone's antigen remains unknown. Qualities for individual bases were not recorded, and no much larger clone is one base off.

The sequenced material came from peripheral blood. This clonotype was sampled from a woman aged 25 to 39 with COVID-19, enrolled during active disease. This chain joins TRBV28 to TRBJ1-2; no D segment can be confidently identified. The nucleotides are TGTGCCAGCAGCTATGACTCTCCGTATGGCTACACCTTC. Its coded protein is CASSYDSPYGYTF.